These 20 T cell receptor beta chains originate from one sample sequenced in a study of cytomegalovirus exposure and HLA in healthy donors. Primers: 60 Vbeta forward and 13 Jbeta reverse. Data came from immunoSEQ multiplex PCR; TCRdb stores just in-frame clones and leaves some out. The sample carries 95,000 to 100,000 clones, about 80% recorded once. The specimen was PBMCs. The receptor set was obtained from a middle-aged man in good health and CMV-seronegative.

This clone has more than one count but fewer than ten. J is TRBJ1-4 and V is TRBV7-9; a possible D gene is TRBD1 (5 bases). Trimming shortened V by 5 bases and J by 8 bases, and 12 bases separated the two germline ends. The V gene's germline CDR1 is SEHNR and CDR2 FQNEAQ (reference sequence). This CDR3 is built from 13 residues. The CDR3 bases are TGTGCCAGCAGCCTAGGGTGGGGCGAAAAACTGTTTTTT. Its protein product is CASSLGWGEKLFF.

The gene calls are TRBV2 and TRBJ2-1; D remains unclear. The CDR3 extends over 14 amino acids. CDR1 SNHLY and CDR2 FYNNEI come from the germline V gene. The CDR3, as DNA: TGTGCTACAAGCGCCGGCGGTATCTACAATGAGCAGTTCTTC. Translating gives CATSAGGIYNEQFF. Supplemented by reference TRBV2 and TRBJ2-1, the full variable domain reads EPEVTQTPSHQVTQMGQEVILRCVPISNHLYFYWYRQILGQKVEFLVSFYNNEISEKSEIFDDQFSVERPDGSNFTLKIRSTKLEDSAMYFCATSAGGIYNEQFFGPGTRLTVL.

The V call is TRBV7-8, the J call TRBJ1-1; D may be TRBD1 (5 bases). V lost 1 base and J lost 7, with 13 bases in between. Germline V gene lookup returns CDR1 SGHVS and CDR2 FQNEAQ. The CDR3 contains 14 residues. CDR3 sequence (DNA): TGTGCCAGCAGCTTAGGGGGACTGACGATTGAAGCTTTCTTT. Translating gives CASSLGGLTIEAFF.

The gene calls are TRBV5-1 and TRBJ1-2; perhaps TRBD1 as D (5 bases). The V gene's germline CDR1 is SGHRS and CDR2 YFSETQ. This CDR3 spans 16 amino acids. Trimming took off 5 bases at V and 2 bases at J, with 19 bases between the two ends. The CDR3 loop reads CASSSGTGEANYGYTF. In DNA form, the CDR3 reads TGCGCCAGCAGTTCCGGCACAGGAGAAGCAAACTATGGCTACACCTTC.

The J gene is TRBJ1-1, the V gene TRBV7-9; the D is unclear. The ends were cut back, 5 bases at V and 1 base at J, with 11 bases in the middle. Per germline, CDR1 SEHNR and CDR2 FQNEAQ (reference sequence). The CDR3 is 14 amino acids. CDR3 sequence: CASSRNSGNTEAFF. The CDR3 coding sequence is TGTGCCAGCAGCCGGAACTCAGGGAACACTGAAGCTTTCTTT.

The CDR3 loop reads CASRLNRGTEAFF. DNA of the CDR3: TGTGCCAGCCGATTAAACAGGGGAACAGAAGCTTTCTTT. The chain combines TRBV28 with TRBJ1-1; 7 bases are a match to TRBD1. V shed 8 bases, J shed 8 bases, and the junction held 11 bases outside the gene matches. The CDR3 length is 13 residues. In germline, CDR1 is MDHEN, CDR2 SYDVKM.

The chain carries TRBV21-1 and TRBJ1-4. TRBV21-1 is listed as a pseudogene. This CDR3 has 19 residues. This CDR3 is CASSKGGQIADATNEKLFF. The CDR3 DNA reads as TGTGCCAGCAGCAAAGGAGGTCAGATCGCTGATGCAACTAATGAAAAACTGTTTTTT.

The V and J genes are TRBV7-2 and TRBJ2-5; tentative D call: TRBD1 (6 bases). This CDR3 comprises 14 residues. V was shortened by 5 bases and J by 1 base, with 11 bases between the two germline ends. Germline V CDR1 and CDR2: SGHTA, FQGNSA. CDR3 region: CASSPGQRQETQYF. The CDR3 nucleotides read TGTGCCAGCAGCCCTGGACAGCGCCAAGAGACCCAGTACTTC.

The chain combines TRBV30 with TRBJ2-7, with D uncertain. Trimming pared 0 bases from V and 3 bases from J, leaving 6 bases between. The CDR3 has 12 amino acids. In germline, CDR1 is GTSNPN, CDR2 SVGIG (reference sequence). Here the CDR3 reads CAWSVQHYEQYF. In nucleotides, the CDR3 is TGTGCCTGGAGTGTACAGCACTACGAGCAGTACTTC.

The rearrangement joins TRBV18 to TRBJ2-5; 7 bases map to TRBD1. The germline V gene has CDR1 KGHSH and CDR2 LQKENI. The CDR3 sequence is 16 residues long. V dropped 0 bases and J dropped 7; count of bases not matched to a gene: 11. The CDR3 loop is CASSPPQTGVRGTQYF. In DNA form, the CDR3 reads TGTGCCAGCTCACCACCTCAAACAGGGGTGCGCGGGACCCAGTACTTC. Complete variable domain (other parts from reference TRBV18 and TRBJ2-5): NAGVMQNPRHLVRRRGQEARLRCSPMKGHSHVYWYRQLPEEGLKFMVYLQKENIIDESGMPKERFSAEFPKEGPSILRIQQVVRGDSAAYFCASSPPQTGVRGTQYFGPGTRLLVL.

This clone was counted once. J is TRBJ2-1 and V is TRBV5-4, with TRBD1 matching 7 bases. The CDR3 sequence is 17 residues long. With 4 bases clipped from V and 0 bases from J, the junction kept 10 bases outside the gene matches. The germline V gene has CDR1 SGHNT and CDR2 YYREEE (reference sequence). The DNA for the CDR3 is TGTGCCAGCAGCCCTCTGTCCGGGACAGCCTCCTACAATGAGCAGTTCTTC. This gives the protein CASSPLSGTASYNEQFF.

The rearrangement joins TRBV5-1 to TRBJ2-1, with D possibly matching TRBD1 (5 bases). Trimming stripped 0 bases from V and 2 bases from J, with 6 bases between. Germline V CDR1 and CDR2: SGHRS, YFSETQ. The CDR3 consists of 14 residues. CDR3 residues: CASSLGQPYNEQFF. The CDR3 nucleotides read TGCGCCAGCAGCTTGGGACAGCCCTACAATGAGCAGTTCTTC.

The CDR3 reads CASYRDTEAFF. The CDR3 DNA reads TGTGCCAGCTACAGGGATACTGAAGCTTTCTTT. V and J are TRBV6-5 and TRBJ1-1; possible D gene TRBD1, 6 bases. Trimming took 8 bases from V and 5 from J, leaving 9 bases between them. Germline values: CDR1 MNHEY, CDR2 SVGAGI. There are 11 residues in the CDR3.

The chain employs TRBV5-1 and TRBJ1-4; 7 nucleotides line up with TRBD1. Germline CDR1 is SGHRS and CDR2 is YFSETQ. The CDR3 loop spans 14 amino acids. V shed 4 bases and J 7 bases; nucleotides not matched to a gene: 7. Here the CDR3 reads CASSRGTASEKLFF. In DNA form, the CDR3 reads TGCGCCAGCAGCAGAGGGACAGCCTCTGAAAAACTGTTTTTT.

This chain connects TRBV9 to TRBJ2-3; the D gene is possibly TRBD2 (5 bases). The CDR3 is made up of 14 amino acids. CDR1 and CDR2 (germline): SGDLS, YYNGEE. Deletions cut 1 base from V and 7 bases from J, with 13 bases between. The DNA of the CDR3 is TGTGCCAGCAGCGTATCGGGAAAACCTCATACGCAGTATTTT. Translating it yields CASSVSGKPHTQYF.

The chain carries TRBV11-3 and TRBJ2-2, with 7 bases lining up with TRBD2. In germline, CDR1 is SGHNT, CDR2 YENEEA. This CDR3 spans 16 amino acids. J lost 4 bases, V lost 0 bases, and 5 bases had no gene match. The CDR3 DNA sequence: TGTGCCAGCAGCTTAGATCCGGGGGGTGGCACCGGGGAGCTGTTTTTT. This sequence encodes CASSLDPGGGTGELFF.

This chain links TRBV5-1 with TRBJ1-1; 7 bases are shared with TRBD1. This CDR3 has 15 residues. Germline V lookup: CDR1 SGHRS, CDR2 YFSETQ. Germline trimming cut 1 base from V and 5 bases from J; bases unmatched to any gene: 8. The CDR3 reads CASSLSGTDLTEAFF. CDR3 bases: TGCGCCAGCAGCTTGTCCGGGACAGATTTGACTGAAGCTTTCTTT.

The CDR3 coding sequence is TGTGCCAGCAGTTCCGGACAGGGATCGGGTCAGCCCCAGCATTTT. The encoded protein is CASSSGQGSGQPQHF. The chain employs TRBV7-9 and TRBJ1-5, with 8 bases aligning to TRBD1. The CDR3 extends over 15 amino acids. CDR1 is SEHNR, CDR2 FQNEAQ, per germline (reference sequence). V shed 6 bases and J 6 bases; nucleotides not matched to a gene: 10.

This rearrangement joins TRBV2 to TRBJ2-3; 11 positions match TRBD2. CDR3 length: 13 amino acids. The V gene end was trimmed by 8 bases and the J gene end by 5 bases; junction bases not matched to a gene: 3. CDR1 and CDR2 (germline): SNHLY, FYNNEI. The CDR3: CASSSGGRDTQYF. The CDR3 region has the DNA TGTGCCAGCTCTAGCGGGGGGAGAGATACGCAGTATTTT.

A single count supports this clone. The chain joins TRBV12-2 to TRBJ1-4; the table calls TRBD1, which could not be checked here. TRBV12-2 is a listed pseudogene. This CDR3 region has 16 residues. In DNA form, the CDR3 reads TGTGCAAGTCGCTTAGACTTTTGGCAGGGTTGTGAAAAACTGTTTTTT. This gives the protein CASRLDFWQGCEKLFF.